The 27 T cell receptor beta chains below were found in one sample sequenced in a study of cytomegalovirus exposure and HLA in healthy donors. The primer mix had 60 Vbeta and 13 Jbeta primers. The method was immunoSEQ multiplex PCR; TCRdb's version includes in-frame clones alone and lacks a portion of them. The sample yields 310,000 or so clones, 80% to 90% seen once. Input material: PBMCs. These receptors all come from a woman aged 18-29 years in good health and CMV-seronegative.

This clone has only a few counts. The chain joins TRBV6-6 to TRBJ1-4; maybe TRBD1 (5 bases). The V end lost 7 bases, the J end lost 5 bases, and 17 bases lay between the germline ends. This CDR3 is 15 amino acids long. CDR1 and CDR2 from the germline V gene are MNHNY and SVGAGI (reference sequence). The CDR3 loop is CASNPSLGGNEKLFF. Written as DNA, the CDR3 is TGTGCCAGCAATCCGAGTCTCGGGGGGAATGAAAAACTGTTTTTT.

V gene TRBV21-1 combines with J gene TRBJ1-2; the table calls TRBD1, which could not be checked here. TRBV21-1 is given as a pseudogene. The CDR3 has 14 residues. In DNA form, the CDR3 reads TGTGCCAGCACGCGACAGGGGCAGGGGCGAGGCTACACCTTC. Translating it yields CASTRQGQGRGYTF.

The chain couples TRBV2 to TRBJ1-1; no definite D call. Germline V lookup: CDR1 SNHLY, CDR2 FYNNEI. V was shortened by 1 base and J by 5 bases, with 8 bases between the two germline ends. The CDR3 covers 13 residues. CDR3: CASSEGWRTEAFF. The CDR3 DNA follows: TGTGCCAGCAGTGAAGGTTGGAGGACTGAAGCTTTCTTT.

V usage is TRBV7-8 and J usage is TRBJ2-5; a possible D gene is TRBD1 (6 bases). The length of the CDR3 is 18 residues. CDR1 SGHVS and CDR2 FQNEAQ come from the germline V gene. Trimming took 7 bases from V and 2 from J, leaving 26 bases between them. The CDR3 DNA reads as TGTGCCAGCACCCCGTTACTTTTTAGGACAGTGACTCAAGAGACCCAGTACTTC. Translated, it gives CASTPLLFRTVTQETQYF.

V gene TRBV30 combines with J gene TRBJ2-3; 7 nucleotides align to TRBD2. The CDR3 sequence is 15 residues long. J gave up 4 bases and V 8 bases, and 15 bases lay outside the gene matches. CDR1 is GTSNPN, CDR2 SVGIG, per germline (reference sequence). DNA of the CDR3: TGTGCCACCCGGGGCGGGGGTACCTGGGCAGATACGCAGTATTTT. This translates into CATRGGGTWADTQYF. Full variable domain (rest looked up from reference TRBV30 and TRBJ2-3): SQTIHQWPATLVQPVGSPLSLECTVEGTSNPNLYWYRQAAGRGLQLLFYSVGIGQISSEVPQNLSASRPQDRQFILSSKKLLLSDSGFYLCATRGGGTWADTQYFGPGTRLTVL.

The chain has TRBV7-9 and TRBJ1-5, with 8 bases that match TRBD1. V lost 4 bases to trimming and J lost 4 bases; unmatched junction nucleotides: 3. CDR1 is SEHNR, CDR2 FQNEAQ, per germline (reference sequence). The CDR3 is 14 residues long. The CDR3 coding sequence is TGTGCCAGCAGCTGGGGACAGGAGAATCAGCCCCAGCATTTT. Translated, it gives CASSWGQENQPQHF.

This chain uses TRBV2 with TRBJ1-6; tentatively, D is TRBD1 (5 bases). In germline, CDR1 is SNHLY, CDR2 FYNNEI. CDR3 length equals 14 residues. V was trimmed by 5 bases and J by 5 bases, leaving 10 bases between them. CDR3 sequence: CASSSQGDNSPLHF. The CDR3 coding sequence is TGTGCCAGCAGTTCCCAGGGTGATAATTCACCCCTCCACTTT.

The chain joins TRBV2 to TRBJ1-4, with TRBD1 matching over 9 bases. V lost 3 bases, J lost 8 bases, and 7 bases stayed unmatched. This CDR3 is 15 amino acids long. From germline, CDR1 is SNHLY and CDR2 FYNNEI. The CDR3 is CASSDGTGKREKLFF. DNA for the CDR3: TGTGCCAGCAGTGACGGGACAGGGAAAAGAGAAAAACTGTTTTTT. The full variable domain, its missing parts supplied by reference TRBV2 and TRBJ1-4, is EPEVTQTPSHQVTQMGQEVILRCVPISNHLYFYWYRQILGQKVEFLVSFYNNEISEKSEIFDDQFSVERPDGSNFTLKIRSTKLEDSAMYFCASSDGTGKREKLFFGSGTQLSVL.

The chain recombines TRBV13 with TRBJ2-5; D unresolved. The CDR3 contains 14 residues. Germline V gene lookup returns CDR1 PRHDT and CDR2 FYEKMQ (reference sequence). The germline V and J ends were trimmed by 1 base and 0 bases, with 6 bases remaining between them. CDR3 nucleotides: TGTGCCAGCAGCTTAGATCCCTACCAAGAGACCCAGTACTTC. Encoded protein: CASSLDPYQETQYF. Using reference TRBV13 and TRBJ2-5 for the parts outside the CDR3, the full variable domain is AAGVIQSPRHLIKEKRETATLKCYPIPRHDTVYWYQQGPGQDPQFLISFYEKMQSDKGSIPDRFSAQQFSDYHSELNMSSLELGDSALYFCASSLDPYQETQYFGPGTRLLVL.

The chain uses TRBV6-1 and TRBJ2-7; a possible D gene is TRBD1 (5 bases). With 7 bases removed from V and 0 bases from J, the gap between germline ends came to 16 bases. CDR1 is MNHNS, CDR2 SASEGT, per germline. This CDR3 is built from 15 residues. The CDR3 DNA is TGTGCCAGCACTGGCGCCAGGGTAAGCTCCTACGAGCAGTACTTC. Amino acid sequence: CASTGARVSSYEQYF.

The chain recombines TRBV5-1 with TRBJ1-1; 9 bases are a match to TRBD1. The V gene's germline CDR1 is SGHRS and CDR2 YFSETQ. The CDR3 is 15 amino acids. V lost 3 bases and J lost 0; bases outside the gene matches: 3. CDR3 amino acids: CASSWTGVMNTEAFF. CDR3 nucleotide sequence: TGCGCCAGCAGCTGGACAGGGGTCATGAACACTGAAGCTTTCTTT.

This sequence joins TRBV4-1 and TRBJ2-7, with TRBD2 matching over 7 bases. CDR3 size: 14 residues. CDR1 MGHRA and CDR2 YSYEKL come from the germline V gene. Losses at the gene ends were 8 bases for V and 3 bases for J; bases not matched to a gene: 10. CDR3 DNA: TGCGCCAGCCGTTGCGGGGGATGTAGCTACGAGCAGTACTTC. Its protein is CASRCGGCSYEQYF.

The chain combines TRBV9 with TRBJ2-1; TRBD2 matches 7 bases. CDR3 length: 15 amino acids. CDR1 and CDR2 from the germline V gene are SGDLS and YYNGEE. J gave up 6 bases and V 0 bases, and 6 bases lay outside the gene matches. CDR3 in DNA: TGTGCCAGCAGCGTAGGGCGGGGGTCGGGCAATGAGCAGTTCTTC. This gives the protein CASSVGRGSGNEQFF.

V and J are TRBV19 and TRBJ2-7; a possible D gene is TRBD2 (7 bases). Trimming removed 3 bases at V and 3 bases at J, with 15 bases between. This CDR3 is built from 15 residues. CDR1 is LNHDA and CDR2 is SQIVND in the germline V gene (reference sequence). The CDR3 DNA follows: TGTGCCAGTAGTATGGGGGGGCGAGGGTTCTACGAGCAGTACTTC. Protein product: CASSMGGRGFYEQYF.

CDR3 DNA: TGTGCCAGCAGCTTGGCAGGGGACTATGGCTACACCTTC. Amino acid sequence: CASSLAGDYGYTF. The V gene is TRBV5-5, the J gene TRBJ1-2; a possible D gene is TRBD1 (6 bases). This CDR3 spans 13 amino acids. Germline values: CDR1 SGHKS, CDR2 YYEKEE (reference sequence). The V end lost 0 bases, the J end lost 3 bases, and 6 bases lay between the germline ends.

The rearrangement joins TRBV6-1 to TRBJ1-2; D is uncertain. Germline V gene sequence: CDR1 MNHNS, CDR2 SASEGT. The CDR3 is made up of 18 amino acids. Deletions cut 2 bases from V and 1 base from J, with 20 bases between. The CDR3 spells CASSEIPPGIGDNYGYTF. The CDR3 nucleotides are TGTGCCAGCAGTGAAATCCCCCCCGGTATCGGAGATAACTATGGCTACACCTTC.

The sample holds one count of this clone. The CDR3 DNA is TGTGCCAGCAGCAACCTGTACGGTAGCACTGAAGCTTTCTTT. This codes for CASSNLYGSTEAFF. The chain is built from TRBV25-1 and TRBJ1-1; D unclear. The CDR3 has 14 amino acids. Germline lookup yields CDR1 MGHDK and CDR2 SYGVNS. V gave up 6 bases and J gave up 4 bases, with 15 bases separating them.

This chain joins TRBV7-6 and TRBJ2-5; 9 bases line up with TRBD1. Germline trimming cut 4 bases from V and 4 bases from J; bases unmatched to any gene: 4. Germline assignment: CDR1 SGHVS and CDR2 FNYEAQ. This CDR3 region has 14 residues. The CDR3 coding sequence is TGTGCCAGCAGCTCCACAGGGGGCGGAGAGACCCAGTACTTC. This gives the protein CASSSTGGGETQYF.

V and J are TRBV6-4 and TRBJ2-3; 9 bases match TRBD2. Germline CDR1 MRHNA, CDR2 SNTAGT. CDR3 length equals 15 residues. V was clipped by 2 bases and J by 4 bases; unmatched bases: 4. This CDR3 is CASSDRGGASDTQYF. The CDR3 region has the DNA TGTGCCAGCAGTGACCGCGGGGGGGCTTCAGATACGCAGTATTTT.

The CDR3 is CASSAGLAAGDTQYF. The CDR3 DNA is TGTGCCAGCAGCGCTGGACTAGCGGCAGGGGATACGCAGTATTTT. The gene calls are TRBV7-3 and TRBJ2-3; 10 bases map to TRBD2. Looked up from germline, CDR1 is SGHTA and CDR2 is FQGTGA. V was pared by 5 bases and J by 6 bases, with 8 bases of the junction left unmatched. The CDR3 runs 15 residues.

This clone is a singleton in its sample. J is TRBJ1-2 and V is TRBV6-4, with a tentative D call TRBD1 (5 bases). Per germline, CDR1 MRHNA and CDR2 SNTAGT. V was clipped by 9 bases and J by 10 bases, with 24 bases between them. This CDR3 region has 14 residues. Here the CDR3 reads CARRLGGTRPVYTF. The CDR3 region has the DNA TGTGCCAGACGGCTGGGGGGAACGCGCCCTGTCTACACCTTC.

The rearrangement joins TRBV27 to TRBJ2-1; the match to TRBD2 covers 10 bases. The V gene's germline CDR1 is MNHEY and CDR2 SMNVEV (reference sequence). Trimming took 10 bases from V and 5 from J; bases not matched to a gene: 8. This CDR3 contains 14 residues. In DNA, the CDR3 is TGTGCCATCAAAACTAGCGGGGCACACAATGAGCAGTTCTTC. It is translated as CAIKTSGAHNEQFF.

Only a few counts were recorded for this clone. The gene calls are TRBV19 and TRBJ2-7, with 7 bases aligning to TRBD2. J was trimmed by 2 bases and V by 0 bases; bases with no gene match: 4. CDR1 and CDR2 (germline): LNHDA, SQIVND (reference sequence). The CDR3 sequence is 15 residues long. DNA of the CDR3: TGTGCCAGTAGTATAGAAGGGGAGGGACCCTACGAGCAGTACTTC. This translates into CASSIEGEGPYEQYF.

This sequence joins TRBV9 and TRBJ2-1, with 7 bases aligning to TRBD1. Germline values: CDR1 SGDLS, CDR2 YYNGEE. The CDR3 is made up of 15 amino acids. J gave up 4 bases and V 3 bases, and 7 bases lay outside the gene matches. The CDR3 region has the DNA TGTGCCAGCAGCGACCGGGACAGCCTATACAATGAGCAGTTCTTC. Translation: CASSDRDSLYNEQFF.

CDR3 residues: CASSLGQVGEQYF. DNA for the CDR3: TGTGCCAGCAGCTTAGGACAGGTCGGTGAGCAGTACTTC. The chain couples TRBV7-2 to TRBJ2-5; D perhaps matches TRBD1 (6 bases). The CDR3 is 13 residues long. Trimming stripped 1 base from V and 11 bases from J, with 14 bases between. Germline CDR1 is SGHTA and CDR2 is FQGNSA. The whole variable domain, remainder taken from reference TRBV7-2 and TRBJ2-5, is GAGVSQSPSNKVTEKGKDVELRCDPISGHTALYWYRQSLGQGLEFLIYFQGNSAPDKSGLPSDRFSAERTGGSVSTLTIQRTQQEDSAVYLCASSLGQVGEQYFGPGTRLLVL.

The chain is built from TRBV5-4 and TRBJ1-1; weak D call: TRBD1 (5 bases). The V gene lost 4 bases and the J gene lost 5 bases, with 15 bases spanning the gap. This CDR3 contains 14 residues. The germline CDR1 and CDR2 sequences are SGHNT and YYREEE (reference sequence). The chain's CDR3 is CASSKQERSTEAFF. CDR3 sequence (DNA): TGTGCCAGCAGCAAACAGGAACGGAGTACTGAAGCTTTCTTT.

The chain carries TRBV6-5 and TRBJ1-2; the match to TRBD1 covers 8 bases. With V trimmed by 6 bases and J by 10 bases, 13 bases remained unmatched. Germline V CDR1 and CDR2: MNHEY, SVGAGI. The CDR3 is 14 amino acids. The CDR3 loop reads CASSPHSSDRAYTF. DNA for the CDR3: TGTGCCAGCAGCCCCCATAGCTCGGACAGGGCCTACACCTTC.